This TCR beta chain derives from a study of tumor-infiltrating lymphocytes in primary liver carcinoma. Looking at the study overall: Samples produced roughly 3.65 to 8 million productive TCRbeta reads, comparable across tissue types.

On this clonotype: Since a much larger clone is just one base distant, this may be a read error.

Blood RNA originated from unsorted whole blood, with germline DNA additionally extracted. Making TCR beta cDNA involved around 520 ng total RNA and a constant-region primer. Three nested multiplex PCR rounds of slightly modified ARM-PCR generated TCR beta libraries. TCRdb reprocessed the multiplex PCR reads with MiXCR, giving one entry per CDR3 protein. The sample records fewer than 400,000 distinct CDR3 sequences, around three fifths being singletons. This receptor was identified in a man in his forties or fifties with primary liver carcinoma and hepatitis B virus infection. Specimen: peripheral blood.

In DNA, the CDR3 is TGTGCCAGCGGACTACGACAGAGTGAAGCTATCTTT. This codes for CASGLRQSEAIF. The chain has TRBV14 and TRBJ1-1; TRBD1 is a possible D gene (5 bases). This CDR3 region has 12 residues. Germline values: CDR1 SGHDN, CDR2 FVKESK.